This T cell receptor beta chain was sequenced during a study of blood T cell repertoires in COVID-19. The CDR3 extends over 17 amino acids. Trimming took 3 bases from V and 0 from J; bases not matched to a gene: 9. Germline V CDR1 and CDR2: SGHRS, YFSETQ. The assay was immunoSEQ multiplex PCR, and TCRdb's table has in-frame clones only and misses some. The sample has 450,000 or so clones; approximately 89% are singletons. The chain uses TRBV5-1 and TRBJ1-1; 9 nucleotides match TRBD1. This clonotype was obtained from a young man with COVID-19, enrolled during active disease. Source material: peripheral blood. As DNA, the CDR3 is TGCGCCAGCAGCTCCGGGACAGGGTTAAGCGTGAACACTGAAGCTTTCTTT. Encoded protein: CASSSGTGLSVNTEAFF.